A selection of T cell receptor beta chains follows, all from one sample in a study of blood T cell repertoires in COVID-19. Only in-frame clones appear in the TCRdb table, and some are missing; sequencing was by immunoSEQ multiplex PCR. Of about 300,000 clones listed, about 90% are singletons. Material for sequencing was peripheral blood. These receptors were obtained from a woman aged 30 to 39 with COVID-19, enrolled during active disease. The CDR3 runs from the conserved cysteine through the conserved F or W. The order of the fields is clone size, D gene, J gene, V gene, CDR3 protein, CDR3 DNA. A D gene is named only where the DNA matches it firmly. Clone size appears in some rows only: once, few, many, or a class for an expanded clone.

size: NA
D: NA
J: TRBJ1-1
V: TRBV5-6
CDR3: CASSTISLNTEAFF
DNA: TGTGCCAGCAGCACCATAAGCTTGAACACTGAAGCTTTCTTT

size: NA
D: NA
J: TRBJ1-5
V: TRBV11-2
CDR3: CASSLNSDQPQHF
DNA: TGTGCCAGCAGCTTAAACTCGGATCAGCCCCAGCATTTT

size: NA
D: NA
J: TRBJ1-1
V: TRBV25-1
CDR3: CASTPRTGQGLGTEAFF
DNA: TGTGCCAGCACCCCCCGGACGGGCCAGGGGTTGGGCACTGAAGCTTTCTTT

size: NA
D: NA
J: TRBJ1-1
V: TRBV2
CDR3: CASSGFGNTEAFF
DNA: TGTGCCAGCAGTGGCTTCGGGAACACTGAAGCTTTCTTT

size: NA
D: TRBD1
J: TRBJ1-5
V: TRBV27
CDR3: CASRPGTVYQPQHF
DNA: TGTGCCAGCAGACCAGGGACAGTTTATCAGCCCCAGCATTTT

size: once
D: NA
J: TRBJ1-4
V: TRBV29-1
CDR3: CSVGCLGGLELNEKLFF
DNA: TGCAGCGTTGGGTGTCTGGGGGGGCTAGAACTAAATGAAAAACTGTTTTTT

size: NA
D: TRBD1
J: TRBJ2-2
V: TRBV9
CDR3: CASSPKQGGHGELFF
DNA: TGTGCCAGCAGCCCAAAACAGGGGGGTCACGGGGAGCTGTTTTTT

size: NA
D: TRBD1
J: TRBJ1-2
V: TRBV4-1
CDR3: CASSQEGQGYGYTF
DNA: TGCGCCAGCAGCCAAGAGGGACAGGGCTATGGCTACACCTTC

size: NA
D: NA
J: TRBJ2-1
V: TRBV7-2
CDR3: CASSFIFGTRGNEQFF
DNA: TGTGCCAGCAGCTTTATCTTCGGTACTAGGGGGAATGAGCAGTTCTTC

size: NA
D: NA
J: TRBJ1-1
V: TRBV5-1
CDR3: CASSLGYSSTEAFF
DNA: TGCGCCAGCAGCTTGGGGTACAGCAGCACTGAAGCTTTCTTT

size: NA
D: TRBD1
J: TRBJ1-6
V: TRBV25-1
CDR3: CASSELGQGNSPLHF
DNA: TGTGCCAGCAGTGAACTGGGACAGGGAAATTCACCCCTCCACTTT

size: NA
D: NA
J: TRBJ1-1
V: TRBV19
CDR3: CASREDYYYTEAFF
DNA: TGTGCCAGTAGAGAGGACTACTATTACACTGAAGCTTTCTTT

size: NA
D: NA
J: TRBJ2-1
V: TRBV6-2/TRBV6-3
CDR3: CASSPVHRGAPSRNEQFF
DNA: TGTGCCAGCAGCCCGGTTCATCGAGGCGCCCCAAGTAGGAATGAGCAGTTCTTC

size: NA
D: NA
J: TRBJ1-2
V: TRBV28
CDR3: CASSLLPETYGYTF
DNA: TGTGCCAGCAGTTTATTACCAGAAACCTATGGCTACACCTTC

size: NA
D: NA
J: TRBJ2-7
V: TRBV27
CDR3: CASSLGLAGEQYF
DNA: TGTGCCAGCAGTTTAGGGCTAGCTGGCGAGCAGTACTTC

size: NA
D: TRBD1
J: TRBJ1-4
V: TRBV7-2
CDR3: CASSLVRGPGEKLFF
DNA: TGTGCCAGCAGCTTAGTTAGGGGGCCTGGGGAAAAACTGTTTTTT